Described below is a single T cell receptor beta chain sequence and its context. This sample is drawn from a study of cytomegalovirus exposure and HLA in healthy donors. The CDR3 contains 14 residues. Trimming took off 2 bases at V and 0 bases at J, with 7 bases between the two ends. Germline CDR1 and CDR2: MNHNY and SVGAGI (reference sequence). The primer mix had 60 Vbeta and 13 Jbeta primers. The repertoire was sequenced with immunoSEQ multiplex PCR; TCRdb's copy has only in-frame clones and lacks some. The data show roughly 120,000 clones, about 68% seen once. V and J are TRBV6-6 and TRBJ1-1; D unclear. This clonotype originated in a woman between 40 and 55 years old in good health and CMV-seropositive. The sequencing input was PBMCs. The CDR3 nucleotides are TGTGCCAGCAGTTACGCCCAGATGAACACTGAAGCTTTCTTT. It yields the protein CASSYAQMNTEAFF.